The source of this T cell receptor beta chain is a study of siplizumab effects on memory and regulatory T cells. Findings and caveats of the study: Greater diversity than memory cells seemed evident in naive T cells, which also appeared to be major alloresponse contributors. Some alloreactive sequences were traceable to unstimulated CD4+ memory cells, and siplizumab significantly reduced them. Most alloreactive clones went unmapped to unstimulated subsets; only a minor fraction mapped.

Using immunoSEQ multiplex PCR, the repertoire was profiled, and TCRdb retains in-frame clones only, with some absent. This table has about 100,000 clones, about 90% appearing once. Comment on this clone: Its antigen is unknown.

Trimming shortened V by 2 bases and J by 10 bases, and 9 bases separated the two germline ends. Germline V gene data show CDR1 as MDHEN and CDR2 as SYDVKM. This CDR3 has 12 residues. The chain links TRBV28 to TRBJ2-1; D is undetermined. Material for sequencing was Tregs sorted from blood. This TCR was sampled from a human donor in good health. Written as DNA, the CDR3 is TGTGCCAGCAGTTTAGTGCAGAGAGAGCAGTTCTTC. It specifies CASSLVQREQFF.